Below are 31 T cell receptor beta chains sequenced from a single sample in a study of human T cells and chemical hapten exposure. Each CDR3 protein gets one entry after TCRdb re-called the RACE reads with MiXCR. Among around 380,000 distinct CDR3 sequences, about 4.8% were seen once, and the ten largest hold about 2.2%. Time point reported: patch test 1, 2 weeks after DPC sensitization. Regarding treatment: therapeutic diphenylcyclopropenone sensitization with weekly scalp DPC. The sample here was whole blood, taken in connection with sensitization to the hapten diphenylcyclopropenone (DPC). These receptors were taken from a woman in her forties or fifties with alopecia areata. Some clones in this sample may be carry-over from other donors' samples.

Only a few counts were recorded for this clonotype. The chain is built from TRBV27 and TRBJ1-2, with 7 bases identical to TRBD1. Germline lookup yields CDR1 MNHEY and CDR2 SMNVEV (reference sequence). Trimming took 5 bases from V and 4 from J; bases not matched to a gene: 7. This CDR3 is built from 14 residues. The CDR3 DNA reads as TGTGCCAGCAGTCAGGGGGGGCAGAGCTATGGCTACACCTTC. Protein product: CASSQGGQSYGYTF.

A remark on this clonotype: One junction end does not reproduce the germline sequence, and a read error may be involved. The chain links TRBV4-3 to TRBJ2-3; no reliable D call. The CDR3 covers 13 residues. Per germline, CDR1 LGHNA and CDR2 YSLEER. This CDR3 is CASSQGAADPQYF. The CDR3 DNA reads TGCGCCAGCAGCCAAGGGGCTGCAGATCCGCAGTATTTT.

This clonotype occurred many times. The chain has TRBV2 and TRBJ1-4; possibly TRBD1 for D (6 bases). With 4 bases removed from V and 14 bases from J, the gap between germline ends came to 14 bases. Germline assignment: CDR1 SNHLY and CDR2 FYNNEI. This CDR3 contains 12 residues. For the CDR3, the DNA is TGTGCCAGCAGTGTAGGGCCGGGGGCTCTGTTTTTT. This translates into CASSVGPGALFF. Variable domain in full (rest from reference TRBV2 and TRBJ1-4): EPEVTQTPSHQVTQMGQEVILRCVPISNHLYFYWYRQILGQKVEFLVSFYNNEISEKSEIFDDQFSVERPDGSNFTLKIRSTKLEDSAMYFCASSVGPGALFFGSGTQLSVL.

This clonotype was seen repeatedly, ten times or more. The gene calls are TRBV20-1 and TRBJ1-2, with 8 bases lining up with TRBD1. The germline gives CDR1 DFQATT, CDR2 SNEGSKA (reference sequence). V lost 5 bases, J lost 4 bases, and 0 bases stayed unmatched. The CDR3 sequence is 11 residues long. DNA for the CDR3: TGCAGTGCTGGACAGGGCTATGGCTACACCTTC. Protein product: CSAGQGYGYTF.

This clonotype has ten or more counts. The chain employs TRBV2 and TRBJ1-2; 9 nucleotides align to TRBD1. With 6 bases clipped from V and 8 bases from J, the junction kept 10 bases outside the gene matches. This CDR3 has 14 residues. Germline V gene sequence: CDR1 SNHLY, CDR2 FYNNEI. The CDR3 loop is CASSGQGKGGGYTF. The DNA for the CDR3 is TGTGCCAGCAGCGGACAGGGGAAAGGCGGCGGCTACACCTTC.

Only a few counts were recorded for this clonotype. V and J are TRBV6-1 and TRBJ1-1; tentative D call: TRBD1 (6 bases). Trimming left V 9 bases short and J 3 bases short, with 14 bases between. CDR1 and CDR2 (germline): MNHNS, SASEGT. This CDR3 comprises 13 residues. The CDR3 nucleotides are TGTGCCAGTCCGGGACAAGGGCACACTGAAGCTTTCTTT. This gives the protein CASPGQGHTEAFF.

This clonotype came up many times. This rearrangement joins TRBV5-4 to TRBJ1-6; unclear D gene. CDR1 is SGHNT, CDR2 YYREEE, per germline (reference sequence). Trimming took 2 bases from V and 7 from J, leaving 13 bases between them. This CDR3 is built from 15 residues. CDR3: CASSLNSMGNSPLHF. The CDR3 region has the DNA TGTGCCAGCAGCTTAAACTCTATGGGGAATTCACCCCTCCACTTT. The complete variable domain, with remaining parts taken from reference TRBV5-4 and TRBJ1-6, reads ETGVTQSPTHLIKTRGQQVTLRCSSQSGHNTVSWYQQALGQGPQFIFQYYREEENGRGNFPPRFSGLQFPNYSSELNVNALELDDSALYLCASSLNSMGNSPLHFGNGTRLTVT.

The V gene is TRBV16, the J gene TRBJ2-1; TRBD1 is a possible D gene (6 bases). Germline CDR1 KGHSY, CDR2 FQNENV. Trimming removed 1 base from V and 5 bases from J, with 9 bases in between. The CDR3 has 14 amino acids. The chain's CDR3 is CASSQYQGNNEQFF. In DNA form, the CDR3 reads TGTGCCAGCAGCCAATACCAGGGGAACAATGAGCAGTTCTTC.

In this sample, this clonotype turned up many times. This chain's CDR3 is CSSRKGRSTDTQYF. The CDR3 nucleotides are TGCAGTAGCCGTAAAGGGCGCAGCACAGATACGCAGTATTTT. This chain links TRBV20-1 with TRBJ2-3, with D unresolved. CDR3 size: 14 residues. Germline V gene sequence: CDR1 DFQATT, CDR2 SNEGSKA (reference sequence). The V gene lost 8 bases and the J gene lost 0 bases, with 15 bases spanning the gap.

This chain links TRBV12-3 or TRBV12-4 with TRBJ1-6; D remains ambiguous. The V end was cut by 5 bases, the J end by 6 bases, with 14 bases between. The CDR3 consists of 15 residues. CDR3 in DNA: TGTGCCAGCAGTGTCCGGGCCCGATCTAATTCACCCCTCCACTTT. This gives the protein CASSVRARSNSPLHF.

This clonotype occurred many times. The chain couples TRBV6-5 to TRBJ2-2, with D perhaps TRBD1 (6 bases). The CDR3 covers 13 residues. The ends were cut back, 6 bases at V and 3 bases at J, with 8 bases in the middle. Germline V gene sequence: CDR1 MNHEY, CDR2 SVGAGI. The CDR3 DNA follows: TGTGCCAGCAGATCAGGGGACACCGGGGAGCTGTTTTTT. This encodes CASRSGDTGELFF.

This chain's CDR3 is CASSLTTGENSPLHF. CDR3 DNA: TGTGCCAGCAGCTTAACGACAGGCGAGAATTCACCCCTCCACTTT. The chain is built from TRBV7-9 and TRBJ1-6; TRBD1 might be the D (6 bases). The V gene lost 2 bases and the J gene lost 7 bases, with 12 bases spanning the gap. Germline V gene lookup returns CDR1 SEHNR and CDR2 FQNEAQ (reference sequence). The CDR3 covers 15 residues. The full variable domain, completed using reference TRBV7-9 and TRBJ1-6, is DTGVSQNPRHKITKRGQNVTFRCDPISEHNRLYWYRQTLGQGPEFLTYFQNEAQLEKSRLLSDRFSAERPKGSFSTLEIQRTEQGDSAMYLCASSLTTGENSPLHFGNGTRLTVT.

This clonotype was seen many times. The genes are TRBV29-1 and TRBJ2-7; 11 nucleotides line up with TRBD2. The CDR3 has 13 residues. Germline CDR1 SQVTM, CDR2 ANQGSEA. Trimming cost V 6 bases and J 2 bases; bases outside gene matches: 3. The CDR3 DNA reads TGCAGCGTGATAGCGGGAGGGGCCTACGAGCAGTACTTC. Translated: CSVIAGGAYEQYF.

This clonotype was counted many times. The chain uses TRBV6-2 or TRBV6-3 and TRBJ1-1; D ambiguous. CDR3 length: 14 amino acids. Germline V gene sequence: CDR1 MNHEY, CDR2 SVGEGT. Trimming pared 0 bases from V and 1 base from J, leaving 6 bases between. The CDR3 DNA follows: TGTGCCAGCAGTTACTCGTTTGCGAACACTGAAGCTTTCTTT. It codes for CASSYSFANTEAFF.

The V gene is TRBV7-9, the J gene TRBJ1-1; 9 bases align to TRBD1. This CDR3 spans 17 amino acids. Germline CDR1 is SEHNR and CDR2 is FQNEAQ (reference sequence). Trimming at V came to 11 bases and at J to 0 bases, leaving 16 bases not matched to a gene. The CDR3: CASEVGTGLLMNTEAFF. DNA of the CDR3: TGTGCCTCCGAGGTTGGGACAGGGCTTTTGATGAACACTGAAGCTTTCTTT. Drawing the rest from reference TRBV7-9 and TRBJ1-1, the complete variable domain is DTGVSQNPRHKITKRGQNVTFRCDPISEHNRLYWYRQTLGQGPEFLTYFQNEAQLEKSRLLSDRFSAERPKGSFSTLEIQRTEQGDSAMYLCASEVGTGLLMNTEAFFGQGTRLTVV.

The chain carries TRBV2 and TRBJ2-1; tentative D call: TRBD2 (6 bases). From germline, CDR1 is SNHLY and CDR2 FYNNEI. V dropped 4 bases and J dropped 10 bases, with 8 bases sitting between them. CDR3 size: 11 residues. The CDR3 protein is CASSASGEQFF. The CDR3 DNA is TGTGCCAGCAGTGCCAGCGGGGAGCAGTTCTTC. Drawing the rest from reference TRBV2 and TRBJ2-1, the complete variable domain is EPEVTQTPSHQVTQMGQEVILRCVPISNHLYFYWYRQILGQKVEFLVSFYNNEISEKSEIFDDQFSVERPDGSNFTLKIRSTKLEDSAMYFCASSASGEQFFGPGTRLTVL.

This chain joins TRBV5-1 and TRBJ1-5, with D hard to call. V was pared by 0 bases and J by 3 bases, with 10 bases between. The CDR3 is made up of 15 amino acids. Germline CDR1 SGHRS, CDR2 YFSETQ. The CDR3 DNA reads TGCGCCAGCAGCTTGGCCTCAGGTCTCAATCAGCCCCAGCATTTT. Its protein is CASSLASGLNQPQHF.

This clonotype was observed at least ten times. The chain uses TRBV12-3 or TRBV12-4 and TRBJ1-5; no definite D call. This CDR3 is 12 amino acids long. V was pared by 2 bases and J by 5 bases, with 4 bases between. DNA for the CDR3: TGTGCCAGCAGTTTATTGGATCAGCCCCAGCATTTT. Amino acid sequence: CASSLLDQPQHF.

The V call is TRBV7-8, the J call TRBJ2-1; D possibly matches TRBD1 or TRBD2 (6 bases each). From germline, CDR1 is SGHVS and CDR2 FQNEAQ. Deletions cut 7 bases from V and 9 bases from J, with 16 bases between. This CDR3 region has 13 residues. The chain's CDR3 is CASTPAWGAEQFF. CDR3 DNA sequence: TGTGCCAGCACCCCGGCCTGGGGGGCTGAGCAGTTCTTC.

This clonotype was seen a few times. The rearrangement joins TRBV6-2 or TRBV6-3 to TRBJ2-1, with unresolved D. The length of the CDR3 is 16 residues. V lost 0 bases to trimming and J lost 1 base, with 10 bases between them. CDR1 and CDR2 (germline): MNHEY, SVGEGT. CDR3 bases: TGTGCCAGCAGTTACTCCAGAGAGAGGTCCTACAATGAGCAGTTCTTC. Translation: CASSYSRERSYNEQFF.

This clonotype was counted ten times or more. The J gene is TRBJ1-2, the V gene TRBV2; D unclear. Trimming took 5 bases from V and 5 from J, leaving 12 bases between them. Germline CDR1 SNHLY, CDR2 FYNNEI. This CDR3 contains 13 residues. The DNA for the CDR3 is TGTGCCAGCAGTAGGGAAATCGGATATGGCTACACCTTC. Translating it yields CASSREIGYGYTF.

The genes are TRBV19 and TRBJ2-7; 7 bases map to TRBD1. Germline loops: CDR1 LNHDA, CDR2 SQIVND (reference sequence). The V gene end was trimmed by 3 bases and the J gene end by 5 bases; junction bases not matched to a gene: 4. CDR3 length: 13 amino acids. For the CDR3, the DNA is TGTGCCAGTAGTATTTGGACAGGCCACGAGCAGTACTTC. Translation gives CASSIWTGHEQYF.

This clonotype was seen repeatedly, ten times or more. The chain uses TRBV10-3 and TRBJ2-2, with D possibly being TRBD2 (6 bases). V was cut by 6 bases and J by 0 bases, with 11 bases left in between. The CDR3 runs 15 residues. The germline CDR1 and CDR2 sequences are ENHRY and SYGVKD. The DNA for the CDR3 is TGTGCCATCAGGGCTAGCGCCGCGAACACCGGGGAGCTGTTTTTT. Encoded protein: CAIRASAANTGELFF.

The V and J genes are TRBV3-1 and TRBJ2-7; D ambiguous. V was clipped by 1 base and J by 3 bases, with 7 bases between them. The CDR3 is made up of 13 amino acids. Germline-derived CDR1 and CDR2 are LGHDT and YNNKEL (reference sequence). The CDR3 DNA reads as TGTGCCAGCAGCCAAGTGGCGGACTACGAGCAGTACTTC. Translated, it gives CASSQVADYEQYF.

The chain recombines TRBV20-1 with TRBJ1-1; TRBD1 is a possible D gene (6 bases). The V gene lost 3 bases and the J gene lost 5 bases, with 13 bases spanning the gap. The CDR3 loop spans 13 amino acids. Germline CDR1 is DFQATT and CDR2 is SNEGSKA (reference sequence). The CDR3 region is CSARGGGWTEAFF. The CDR3 DNA sequence: TGCAGTGCTAGGGGAGGGGGATGGACTGAAGCTTTCTTT.

This clonotype was detected a few times. The chain combines TRBV6-6 with TRBJ2-1, with 8 positions matching TRBD1. This CDR3 is built from 12 residues. V gave up 6 bases and J gave up 9 bases; unmatched junction bases: 4. The V gene's germline CDR1 is MNHNY and CDR2 SVGAGI (reference sequence). The DNA for the CDR3 is TGTGCCAGCAGAACACAGGGGGGTGAGCAGTTCTTC. Residues: CASRTQGGEQFF.

CDR3 in amino acids: CASSLSASGGAEQFF. The CDR3 nucleotides read TGTGCCAGCAGCTTGTCGGCTAGCGGGGGGGCTGAGCAGTTCTTC. The rearrangement links TRBV5-4 to TRBJ2-1, with 12 nucleotides matching TRBD2. V gave up 1 base and J gave up 9 bases; unmatched junction bases: 5. The CDR3 spans 15 residues. The germline V gene encodes CDR1 SGHNT and CDR2 YYREEE (reference sequence). The full variable domain, rest sourced from reference TRBV5-4 and TRBJ2-1, is ETGVTQSPTHLIKTRGQQVTLRCSSQSGHNTVSWYQQALGQGPQFIFQYYREEENGRGNFPPRFSGLQFPNYSSELNVNALELDDSALYLCASSLSASGGAEQFFGPGTRLTVL.

Many counts were recorded for this clonotype. The chain employs TRBV28 and TRBJ2-3; TRBD2 is a possible D gene (6 bases). V was clipped by 6 bases and J by 0 bases, with 13 bases between them. This CDR3 comprises 15 residues. Germline CDR1 reads MDHEN; CDR2 reads SYDVKM. The CDR3 loop is CASSSGRGSTDTQYF. Written as DNA, the CDR3 is TGTGCCAGCAGCAGTGGACGGGGGAGCACAGATACGCAGTATTTT.

This clonotype was observed many times. The chain employs TRBV5-5 and TRBJ2-3; D gene ambiguous. Germline V gene lookup returns CDR1 SGHKS and CDR2 YYEKEE (reference sequence). CDR3 size: 15 residues. V dropped 4 bases and J dropped 3 bases, with 15 bases sitting between them. This CDR3 is CASSPFDDPTDTQYF. The CDR3 coding sequence is TGTGCCAGCAGCCCCTTCGACGACCCGACAGATACGCAGTATTTT.

This clonotype was counted at least ten times. J is TRBJ2-7 and V is TRBV2; D uncertain. Germline-derived CDR1 and CDR2 are SNHLY and FYNNEI. Trimming removed 10 bases at V and 3 bases at J, with 16 bases between. The length of the CDR3 is 13 residues. The CDR3 DNA is TGTGCCATCAAGCAAGGGCCGAGCTACGAGCAGTACTTC. Translating it yields CAIKQGPSYEQYF.

The chain joins TRBV20-1 to TRBJ1-6; unclear D gene. CDR3 size: 14 residues. In germline, CDR1 is DFQATT, CDR2 SNEGSKA (reference sequence). Between the trimmed V and J ends, which lost 0 bases and 10 bases, there was a span of 13 bases. The CDR3 DNA reads TGCAGTGCTAGAGATTATCTAAGGGAATCACCCCTCCACTTT. This sequence encodes CSARDYLRESPLHF.